The 5 T cell receptor beta chains below were found in one sample sequenced in a study of T cell responses to AZD1222 COVID-19 vaccine. TCRdb keeps only in-frame clones here, not all; method: immunoSEQ multiplex PCR. The sample has around 29,000 clones; nearly 95% are singletons. The sample consisted of peripheral blood, taken on day 0 of AZD1222 vaccination. The receptor source for this set is an adult in good health.

The gene calls are TRBV18 and TRBJ1-1; D might be TRBD1 (5 bases). Trimming stripped 2 bases from V and 4 bases from J, with 8 bases between. The V gene's germline CDR1 is KGHSH and CDR2 LQKENI. This CDR3 contains 13 residues. The CDR3: CASSPRTTTEAFF. The CDR3 nucleotides are TGTGCCAGCTCACCAAGGACAACCACTGAAGCTTTCTTT.

The genes are TRBV28 and TRBJ1-5; 8 bases agree with TRBD1. CDR3 length equals 13 residues. The germline V gene encodes CDR1 MDHEN and CDR2 SYDVKM. The V gene end was trimmed by 5 bases and the J gene end by 6 bases; junction bases not matched to a gene: 3. The CDR3 coding sequence is TGTGCCAGCAGTCTTGACAGGGGTCAGCCCCAGCATTTT. Protein sequence: CASSLDRGQPQHF.

The chain couples TRBV19 to TRBJ2-1; 8 bases fit TRBD2. Germline V gene sequence: CDR1 LNHDA, CDR2 SQIVND (reference sequence). V was clipped by 4 bases and J by 8 bases; unmatched bases: 16. The CDR3 totals 17 residues. CDR3 sequence: CASSTRLVAGLRDEQFF. The CDR3 nucleotides are TGTGCCAGTAGTACACGCCTCGTAGCGGGACTCAGGGATGAGCAGTTCTTC.

The chain recombines TRBV25-1 with TRBJ1-6; no clear D gene. This CDR3 region has 14 residues. Germline V lookup: CDR1 MGHDK, CDR2 SYGVNS. V was clipped by 3 bases and J by 5 bases, with 8 bases between them. The CDR3 protein is CASSDLRDNSPLHF. The DNA of the CDR3 is TGTGCCAGCAGTGATCTCCGGGATAATTCACCCCTCCACTTT.

The genes are TRBV6-5 and TRBJ1-1, with 10 bases identical to TRBD1. CDR3 length equals 13 residues. The germline V gene has CDR1 MNHEY and CDR2 SVGAGI. The junction had 3 bases not matched to a gene; V was cut back by 6 bases and J by 5 bases. CDR3 residues: CASRRDRGTEAFF. The CDR3, as DNA: TGTGCCAGCAGGCGGGACAGGGGAACTGAAGCTTTCTTT.